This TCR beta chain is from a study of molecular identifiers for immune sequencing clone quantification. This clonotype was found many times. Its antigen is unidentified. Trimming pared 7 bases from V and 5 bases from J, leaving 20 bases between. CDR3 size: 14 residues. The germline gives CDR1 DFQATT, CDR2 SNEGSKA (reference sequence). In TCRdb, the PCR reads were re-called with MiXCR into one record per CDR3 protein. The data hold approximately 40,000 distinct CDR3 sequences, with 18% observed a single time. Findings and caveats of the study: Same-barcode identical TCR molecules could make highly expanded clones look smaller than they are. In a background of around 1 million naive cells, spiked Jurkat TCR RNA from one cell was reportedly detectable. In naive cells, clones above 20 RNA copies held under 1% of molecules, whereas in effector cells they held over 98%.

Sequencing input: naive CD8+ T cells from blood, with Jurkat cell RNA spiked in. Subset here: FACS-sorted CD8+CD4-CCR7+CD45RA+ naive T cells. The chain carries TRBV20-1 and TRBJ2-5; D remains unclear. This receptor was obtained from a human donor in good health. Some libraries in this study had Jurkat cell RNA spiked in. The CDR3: CSVLRTFVSETQYF. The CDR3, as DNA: TGCAGTGTCCTCCGGACCTTCGTATCGGAGACCCAGTACTTC.